One and the same sample provided the 21 T cell receptor beta chains below, sequenced in a study of shared clonotypes between healthy human individuals. CD45RO-negative, CCR7-selected cells formed the naive CD8 fraction, which excluded terminally differentiated effector memory CD45RA+ cells. The protocol was immunoSEQ multiplex PCR, while the TCRdb copy is restricted to in-frame clones and leaves out a portion. The sample holds roughly 850,000 clones, just over 95% seen once. The sequenced sample consisted of naive CD8+ T cells sorted from blood. These receptors were collected from a man aged 25 to 40 in good health.

The J gene is TRBJ1-1, the V gene TRBV29-1; the D is unclear. The germline V gene encodes CDR1 SQVTM and CDR2 ANQGSEA. The CDR3 extends over 12 amino acids. Trimming removed 3 bases from V and 0 bases from J, with 5 bases in between. CDR3 region: CSVEVMNTEAFF. Written as DNA, the CDR3 is TGCAGCGTTGAGGTCATGAACACTGAAGCTTTCTTT.

V is TRBV10-1 and J is TRBJ2-1; a possible D gene is TRBD2 (6 bases). Germline assignment: CDR1 WNHNN and CDR2 SYGVQD (reference sequence). With 8 bases removed from V and 3 bases from J, the gap between germline ends came to 14 bases. This CDR3 has 14 amino acids. The CDR3 nucleotides read TGCGCCAGCTCGACGGCGGGAAACTACAATGAGCAGTTCTTC. This gives the protein CASSTAGNYNEQFF.

The V gene is TRBV13, the J gene TRBJ1-2; 7 bases agree with TRBD1. The CDR3 is 16 residues long. The V gene's germline CDR1 is PRHDT and CDR2 FYEKMQ (reference sequence). The V segment lost 0 bases and the J segment 3 bases; nucleotides outside the gene matches: 7. The CDR3 protein is CASSLGGTVRDYGYTF. In DNA form, the CDR3 reads TGTGCCAGCAGCTTAGGGGGGACAGTTCGCGACTATGGCTACACCTTC.

This clone was observed a single time. The chain combines TRBV25-1 with TRBJ2-7; 7 bases agree with TRBD1. The length of the CDR3 is 14 residues. Germline-derived CDR1 and CDR2 are MGHDK and SYGVNS. V was clipped by 5 bases and J by 5 bases; unmatched bases: 9. The CDR3 DNA reads TGTGCCAGCAGTAACCGGGACAGCCGTCACGAGCAGTACTTC. Residues: CASSNRDSRHEQYF.

The chain couples TRBV11-2 to TRBJ2-5, with 9 bases lining up with TRBD2. Germline V gene lookup returns CDR1 SGHAT and CDR2 FQNNGV. Trimming at V came to 4 bases and at J to 6 bases, leaving 12 bases not matched to a gene. CDR3 length: 16 residues. CDR3 sequence (DNA): TGTGCCAGCAGCTGGTCGACTAGCGGATCTCGGAAGACCCAGTACTTC. Amino acid sequence: CASSWSTSGSRKTQYF.

The genes are TRBV7-9 and TRBJ2-5; possible D gene TRBD2, 6 bases. Trimming removed 4 bases at V and 2 bases at J, with 11 bases between. This CDR3 region has 14 residues. Per the germline V gene, CDR1 is SEHNR and CDR2 is FQNEAQ (reference sequence). CDR3: CASSSRGIQETQYF. The CDR3 DNA follows: TGTGCCAGCAGCTCCCGGGGGATTCAAGAGACCCAGTACTTC.

Concerning this clone: This same CDR3 is encoded by further DNA sequences in the sample. The rearrangement joins TRBV5-6 to TRBJ1-1; D gene uncertain. Germline V gene data show CDR1 as SGHDT and CDR2 as YYEEEE. The CDR3 has 11 residues. Trimming took 0 bases from V and 5 from J, leaving 2 bases between them. The CDR3 sequence: CASSLGTEAFF. The DNA of the CDR3 is TGTGCCAGCAGCTTGGGAACTGAAGCTTTCTTT.

The genes are TRBV28 and TRBJ2-7; D unresolved. Germline CDR1 reads MDHEN; CDR2 reads SYDVKM. The CDR3 is 14 amino acids. V was pared by 3 bases and J by 2 bases, with 11 bases between. CDR3 bases: TGTGCCAGCAGTTTCGGTGCCCTCACCTACGAGCAGTACTTC. The encoded protein is CASSFGALTYEQYF.

Note on this clone: This sample includes further DNA sequences coding for the same CDR3. CDR3 nucleotide sequence: TGTGCCAGCAGCGGAGACTCCTACGAGCAGTACTTC. This translates into CASSGDSYEQYF. The chain couples TRBV5-6 to TRBJ2-7; D is undetermined. The CDR3 runs 12 residues. The V gene lost 4 bases and the J gene lost 0 bases, with 5 bases spanning the gap. Germline CDR1 is SGHDT and CDR2 is YYEEEE.

The V and J genes are TRBV7-9 and TRBJ1-1, with 9 bases lining up with TRBD1. The CDR3 is 16 amino acids. The germline V gene has CDR1 SEHNR and CDR2 FQNEAQ (reference sequence). V lost 1 base to trimming and J lost 0 bases; unmatched junction nucleotides: 3. CDR3: CASSLEGQGLNTEAFF. The CDR3 bases are TGTGCCAGCAGCTTAGAAGGACAGGGGTTGAACACTGAAGCTTTCTTT. Drawing the rest from reference TRBV7-9 and TRBJ1-1, the complete variable domain is DTGVSQNPRHKITKRGQNVTFRCDPISEHNRLYWYRQTLGQGPEFLTYFQNEAQLEKSRLLSDRFSAERPKGSFSTLEIQRTEQGDSAMYLCASSLEGQGLNTEAFFGQGTRLTVV.

J is TRBJ2-7 and V is TRBV29-1, with D perhaps matching TRBD1 (6 bases). Germline V gene sequence: CDR1 SQVTM, CDR2 ANQGSEA. The CDR3 loop spans 16 amino acids. Trimming removed 4 bases from V and 0 bases from J, with 19 bases in between. DNA for the CDR3: TGCAGCGTTGGGACAGCTAACGACCGGGGCTCCTACGAGCAGTACTTC. Translation: CSVGTANDRGSYEQYF.

The chain uses TRBV29-1 and TRBJ2-1; no definite D call. V lost 4 bases to trimming and J lost 4 bases, with 14 bases between them. Germline values: CDR1 SQVTM, CDR2 ANQGSEA. This CDR3 spans 14 amino acids. The CDR3 nucleotides are TGCAGCGTTGCCATCCCACTCCGGTACAATGAGCAGTTCTTC. This gives the protein CSVAIPLRYNEQFF.

The J gene is TRBJ2-7, the V gene TRBV28; 10 positions agree with TRBD1. This CDR3 is built from 14 residues. V lost 10 bases and J lost 5; bases outside the gene matches: 11. The germline CDR1 and CDR2 sequences are MDHEN and SYDVKM. CDR3: CATRDRGSVHEQYF. The CDR3 DNA reads as TGTGCCACCCGGGACAGGGGAAGCGTCCACGAGCAGTACTTC.

This chain joins TRBV7-2 and TRBJ2-1; 9 bases fit TRBD1. Germline V gene lookup returns CDR1 SGHTA and CDR2 FQGNSA. Trimming at V came to 3 bases and at J to 6 bases, leaving 3 bases not matched to a gene. The CDR3 is made up of 14 amino acids. The CDR3 sequence: CASSLGTGINEQFF. CDR3 in DNA: TGTGCCAGCAGCTTGGGGACAGGGATCAATGAGCAGTTCTTC.

A single count supports this clone. The chain couples TRBV7-9 to TRBJ2-7, with TRBD1 matching 7 bases. V lost 7 bases and J lost 3; bases outside the gene matches: 6. The germline CDR1 and CDR2 sequences are SEHNR and FQNEAQ (reference sequence). There are 13 residues in the CDR3. The DNA of the CDR3 is TGTGCCAGCATCCCACGGGACAGCTACGAGCAGTACTTC. It yields the protein CASIPRDSYEQYF.

Of note for this clone: Other DNA sequences from this sample encode an identical CDR3 as well. The CDR3: CASRPGVSNQPQHF. The CDR3 region has the DNA TGTGCCAGCAGGCCGGGAGTTAGCAATCAGCCCCAGCATTTT. V and J are TRBV27 and TRBJ1-5, with D unresolved. CDR3 length: 14 residues. V was trimmed by 6 bases and J by 0 bases, leaving 9 bases between them. The germline gives CDR1 MNHEY, CDR2 SMNVEV (reference sequence).

This chain links TRBV27 with TRBJ2-2; D not resolved. V dropped 6 bases and J dropped 1 base, with 9 bases sitting between them. This CDR3 contains 14 residues. Per germline, CDR1 MNHEY and CDR2 SMNVEV (reference sequence). Written as DNA, the CDR3 is TGTGCCAGCAGCGGAGACTTGAACACCGGGGAGCTGTTTTTT. This codes for CASSGDLNTGELFF.

The V gene is TRBV7-9, the J gene TRBJ1-5; unclear D gene. Germline V gene sequence: CDR1 SEHNR, CDR2 FQNEAQ (reference sequence). V was pared by 5 bases and J by 7 bases, with 12 bases between. The CDR3 consists of 13 residues. The CDR3 DNA reads as TGTGCCAGCAGCCTGGGGATGTTACAGCCCCAGCATTTT. This codes for CASSLGMLQPQHF.

The table lists this clone with a count of one. The chain has TRBV7-9 and TRBJ2-4, with D possibly being TRBD1 (6 bases). Germline-derived CDR1 and CDR2 are SEHNR and FQNEAQ (reference sequence). Trimming removed 1 base at V and 0 bases at J, with 13 bases between. The CDR3 is 17 residues long. The DNA of the CDR3 is TGTGCCAGCAGCTTAGATTCCTCGACAGGAGCCAAAAACATTCAGTACTTC. This encodes CASSLDSSTGAKNIQYF.

The V gene is TRBV14, the J gene TRBJ2-1, with 12 bases fitting TRBD2. V trimming: 6 bases; J trimming: 2 bases; junction bases outside the gene matches: 2. Germline V lookup: CDR1 SGHDN, CDR2 FVKESK. The CDR3 spans 15 residues. CDR3 nucleotide sequence: TGTGCCAGCAGGCTAGCGGGAGGGCCCTACAATGAGCAGTTCTTC. It yields the protein CASRLAGGPYNEQFF.

V usage is TRBV7-9 and J usage is TRBJ2-1, with TRBD2 matching 11 bases. This CDR3 is built from 19 residues. Germline values: CDR1 SEHNR, CDR2 FQNEAQ (reference sequence). The V and J ends lost 5 bases and 0 bases, in that order; junction bases with no gene match: 12. The CDR3 DNA reads as TGTGCCAGCAGCCCGACCGGGACTAGCGGTTCTAACTCCTACAATGAGCAGTTCTTC. This encodes CASSPTGTSGSNSYNEQFF.